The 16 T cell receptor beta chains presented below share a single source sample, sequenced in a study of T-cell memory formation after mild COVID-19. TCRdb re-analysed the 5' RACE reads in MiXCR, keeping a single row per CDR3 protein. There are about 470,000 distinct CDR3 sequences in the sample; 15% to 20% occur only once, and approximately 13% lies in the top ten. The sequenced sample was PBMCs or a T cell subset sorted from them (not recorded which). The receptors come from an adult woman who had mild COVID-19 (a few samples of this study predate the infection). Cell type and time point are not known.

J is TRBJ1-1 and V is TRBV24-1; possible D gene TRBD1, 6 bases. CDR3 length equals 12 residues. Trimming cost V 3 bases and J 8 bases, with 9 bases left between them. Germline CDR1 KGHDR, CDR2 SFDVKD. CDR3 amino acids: CATSDAGTEAFF. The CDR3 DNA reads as TGTGCCACCAGTGATGCCGGGACAGAAGCTTTCTTT.

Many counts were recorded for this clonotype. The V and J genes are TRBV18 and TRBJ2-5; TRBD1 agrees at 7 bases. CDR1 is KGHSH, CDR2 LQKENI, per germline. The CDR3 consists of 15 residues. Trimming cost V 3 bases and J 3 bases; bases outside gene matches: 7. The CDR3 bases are TGTGCCAGCTCACCCGCTCGGGACAGTGAAGAGACCCAGTACTTC. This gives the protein CASSPARDSEETQYF.

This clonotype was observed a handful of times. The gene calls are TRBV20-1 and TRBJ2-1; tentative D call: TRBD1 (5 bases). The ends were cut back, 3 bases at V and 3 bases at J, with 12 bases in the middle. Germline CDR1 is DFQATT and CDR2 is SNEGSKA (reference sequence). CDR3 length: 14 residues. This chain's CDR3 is CSASGLGDYNEQFF. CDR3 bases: TGCAGTGCTAGTGGTCTAGGGGACTACAATGAGCAGTTCTTC.

The CDR3 is CASSELGIGAYNEQFF. For the CDR3, the DNA is TGTGCCAGCAGTGAATTAGGGATAGGGGCCTACAATGAGCAGTTCTTC. The chain uses TRBV25-1 and TRBJ2-1; a possible D gene is TRBD1 (5 bases). CDR1 and CDR2 from the germline V gene are MGHDK and SYGVNS. Trimming left V 1 base short and J 2 bases short, with 12 bases between. The length of the CDR3 is 16 residues.

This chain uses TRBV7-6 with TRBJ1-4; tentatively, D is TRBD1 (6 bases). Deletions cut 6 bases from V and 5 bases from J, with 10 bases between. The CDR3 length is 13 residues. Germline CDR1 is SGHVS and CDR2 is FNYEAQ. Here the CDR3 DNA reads TGTGCCAGCAGGTCGGACAGAAATGAAAAACTGTTTTTT. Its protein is CASRSDRNEKLFF.

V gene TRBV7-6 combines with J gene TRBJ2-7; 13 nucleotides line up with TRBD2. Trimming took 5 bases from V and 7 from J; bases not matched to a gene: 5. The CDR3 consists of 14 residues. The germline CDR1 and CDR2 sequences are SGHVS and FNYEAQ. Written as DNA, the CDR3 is TGTGCCAGCAGCCGACTAGCGGGAGGTTGGGAGCAGTACTTC. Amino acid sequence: CASSRLAGGWEQYF.

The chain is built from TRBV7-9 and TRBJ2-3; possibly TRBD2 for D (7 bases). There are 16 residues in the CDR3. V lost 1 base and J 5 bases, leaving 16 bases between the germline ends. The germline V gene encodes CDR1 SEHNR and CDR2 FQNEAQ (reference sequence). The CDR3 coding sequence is TGTGCCAGCAGCTTAGTGGGCGGGGGCCAACGAGATACGCAGTATTTT. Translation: CASSLVGGGQRDTQYF.

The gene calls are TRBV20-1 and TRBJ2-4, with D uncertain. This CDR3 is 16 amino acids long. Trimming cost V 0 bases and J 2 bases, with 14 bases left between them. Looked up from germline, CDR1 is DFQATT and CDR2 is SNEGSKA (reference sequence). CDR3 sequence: CSARDSIKTSKNIQYF. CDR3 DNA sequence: TGCAGTGCTAGAGATTCTATCAAAACTTCCAAAAACATTCAGTACTTC.

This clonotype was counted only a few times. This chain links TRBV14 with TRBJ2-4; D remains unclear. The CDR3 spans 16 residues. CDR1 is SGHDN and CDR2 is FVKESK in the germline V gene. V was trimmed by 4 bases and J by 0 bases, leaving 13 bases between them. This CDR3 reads CASSPGRIGAKNIQYF. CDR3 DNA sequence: TGTGCCAGCAGCCCAGGTAGAATAGGAGCCAAAAACATTCAGTACTTC.

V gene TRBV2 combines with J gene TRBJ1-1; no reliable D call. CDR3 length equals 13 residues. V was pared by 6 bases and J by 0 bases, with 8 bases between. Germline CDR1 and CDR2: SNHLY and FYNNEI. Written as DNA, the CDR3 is TGTGCCAGCAGGCTCGGGCTGAACACTGAAGCTTTCTTT. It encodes CASRLGLNTEAFF.

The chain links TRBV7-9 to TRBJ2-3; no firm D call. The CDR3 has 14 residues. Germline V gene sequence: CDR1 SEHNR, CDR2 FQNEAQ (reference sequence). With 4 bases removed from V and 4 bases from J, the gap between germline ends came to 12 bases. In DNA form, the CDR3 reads TGTGCCAGCAGCTCTCCGGGTCTACCAGATACGCAGTATTTT. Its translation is CASSSPGLPDTQYF. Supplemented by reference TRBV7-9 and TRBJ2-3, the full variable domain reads DTGVSQNPRHKITKRGQNVTFRCDPISEHNRLYWYRQTLGQGPEFLTYFQNEAQLEKSRLLSDRFSAERPKGSFSTLEIQRTEQGDSAMYLCASSSPGLPDTQYFGPGTRLTVL.

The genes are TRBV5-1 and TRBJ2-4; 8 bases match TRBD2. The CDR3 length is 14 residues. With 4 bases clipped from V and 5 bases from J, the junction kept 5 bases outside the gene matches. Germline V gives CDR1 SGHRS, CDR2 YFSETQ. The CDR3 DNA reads TGCGCCAGCAGCCCTCCGGGGGGGGAAAACATTCAGTACTTC. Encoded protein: CASSPPGGENIQYF. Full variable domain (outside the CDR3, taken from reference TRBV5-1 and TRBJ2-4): KAGVTQTPRYLIKTRGQQVTLSCSPISGHRSVSWYQQTPGQGLQFLFEYFSETQRNKGNFPGRFSGRQFSNSRSEMNVSTLELGDSALYLCASSPPGGENIQYFGAGTRLSVL.

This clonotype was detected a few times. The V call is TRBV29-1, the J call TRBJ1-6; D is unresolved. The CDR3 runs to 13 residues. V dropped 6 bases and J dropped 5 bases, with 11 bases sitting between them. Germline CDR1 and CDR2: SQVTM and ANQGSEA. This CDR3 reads CSVRQDHNSPLHF. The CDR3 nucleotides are TGCAGCGTAAGGCAAGACCATAATTCACCCCTCCACTTT. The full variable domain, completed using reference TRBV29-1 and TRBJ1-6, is SAVISQKPSRDICQRGTSLTIQCQVDSQVTMMFWYRQQPGQSLTLIATANQGSEATYESGFVIDKFPISRPNLTFSTLTVSNMSPEDSSIYLCSVRQDHNSPLHFGNGTRLTVT.

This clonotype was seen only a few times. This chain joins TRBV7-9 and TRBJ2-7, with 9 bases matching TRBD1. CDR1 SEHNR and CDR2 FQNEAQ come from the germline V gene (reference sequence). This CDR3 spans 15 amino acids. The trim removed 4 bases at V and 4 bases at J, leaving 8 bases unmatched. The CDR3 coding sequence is TGTGCCAGCAGCTCCTCCGGGACAGGGATTTACGAGCAGTACTTC. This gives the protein CASSSSGTGIYEQYF.

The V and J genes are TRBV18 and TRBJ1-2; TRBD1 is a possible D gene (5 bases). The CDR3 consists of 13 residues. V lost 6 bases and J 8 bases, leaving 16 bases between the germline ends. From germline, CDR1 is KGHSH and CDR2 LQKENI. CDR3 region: CASSIQEHSGYTF. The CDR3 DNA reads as TGTGCCAGCTCGATACAGGAACATAGCGGCTACACCTTC.

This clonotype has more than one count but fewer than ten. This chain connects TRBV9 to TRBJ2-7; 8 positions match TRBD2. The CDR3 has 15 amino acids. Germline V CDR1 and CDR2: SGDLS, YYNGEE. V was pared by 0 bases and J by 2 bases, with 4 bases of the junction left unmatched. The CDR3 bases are TGTGCCAGCAGCGTAGAAGGGACTAGGACCTACGAGCAGTACTTC. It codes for CASSVEGTRTYEQYF.